This passage covers 32 T cell receptor beta chains from one sample sequenced in a study of metastatic and nonmetastatic thyroid tumors (dated by TCRdb to 2018 to 2021). The library was produced with PCR. The instrument given in TCRdb is Illumina HiSeq 4000. In TCRdb, the public reads were trimmed at Q25 with fastp and aligned with MiXCR, with productive beta chains retained. The sample table shows about 39,000 clones, and about 16% are seen once. Around 4% of the sample is taken by the ten largest. No treatment had been received by any patient before thyroid surgery. Sequenced sample: blood. The receptors were gathered from a female donor with papillary thyroid cancer or a benign thyroid nodule (not recorded which). Some clones in this sample may be carry-over from other donors' samples.

This clone is termed medium-sized. V gene TRBV6-1 combines with J gene TRBJ2-7; 11 nucleotides line up with TRBD2. The trim removed 7 bases at V and 3 bases at J, leaving 8 bases unmatched. The CDR3 covers 15 residues. Germline values: CDR1 MNHNS, CDR2 SASEGT. In nucleotides, the CDR3 is TGTGCCAGCACCCTAGGGACTAGCGGAGTCTACGAGCAGTACTTC. Encoded protein: CASTLGTSGVYEQYF.

This clone was observed many times. The chain uses TRBV19 and TRBJ1-5, with D unclear. Trimming cost V 4 bases and J 7 bases, with 14 bases left between them. Germline values: CDR1 LNHDA, CDR2 SQIVND (reference sequence). The CDR3 is made up of 14 amino acids. CDR3 in amino acids: CASSTFGVNQPQHF. In DNA, the CDR3 is TGTGCCAGTAGTACCTTTGGGGTTAACCAGCCCCAGCATTTT. Looking up the rest from reference TRBV19 and TRBJ1-5 gives the full variable domain: DGGITQSPKYLFRKEGQNVTLSCEQNLNHDAMYWYRQDPGQGLRLIYYSQIVNDFQKGDIAEGYSVSREKKESFPLTVTSAQKNPTAFYLCASSTFGVNQPQHFGDGTRLSIL.

At least ten counts were recorded for this clone. This clone may be a read error of a much larger clone one base away. The J gene is TRBJ2-1, the V gene TRBV12-3 or TRBV12-4; D is possibly TRBD1 or TRBD2 (5 bases each). This CDR3 comprises 13 residues. V was pared by 5 bases and J by 12 bases, with 17 bases between. The CDR3 region has the DNA TGTGCCAGCAGTACGGGACCCGCCACTGGGCAGTTCTTC. The encoded protein is CASSTGPATGQFF.

This clone turned up a few times. A read error is possible here, since a much larger clone lies one base away. The gene calls are TRBV5-6 and TRBJ2-3; 7 bases line up with TRBD1. The germline V gene has CDR1 SGHDT and CDR2 YYEEEE. This CDR3 is built from 15 residues. After removal of 4 bases from V and 2 bases from J, the junction contained 7 bases not matched to a gene. This chain's CDR3 is CASSVGTVITDTQYF. CDR3 bases: TGTGCCAGCAGCGTAGGGACAGTTATCACAGATACGCAGTATTTT. Full variable domain (remainder filled in from reference TRBV5-6 and TRBJ2-3): DAGVTQSPTHLIKTRGQQVTLRCSPKSGHDTVSWYQQALGQGPQFIFQYYEEEERQRGNFPDRFSGHQFPNYSSELNVNALLLGDSALYLCASSVGTVITDTQYFGPGTRLTVL.

Concerning this clone: At one end the junction does not follow the germline gene, possibly because of a read error. The chain couples TRBV7-3 to TRBJ2-1, with D perhaps given as TRBD1 or TRBD2 (6 bases each). Germline V lookup: CDR1 SGHTA, CDR2 FQGTGA. The CDR3 extends over 15 amino acids. The CDR3 nucleotides read TGTGCCAGCATCTTAGATGGTACTAGGGGGGATGAGCAGTTCTTC. It encodes CASILDGTRGDEQFF.

This clone was counted many times. The rearrangement joins TRBV10-2 to TRBJ2-3, with D possibly being TRBD2 (6 bases). Germline CDR1 is WSHSY and CDR2 is SAAADI. The CDR3 length is 16 residues. V was cut by 0 bases and J by 2 bases, with 12 bases left in between. The CDR3 protein is CASSESRGTITDTQYF. In DNA, the CDR3 is TGCGCCAGCAGTGAGTCGCGGGGAACTATCACAGATACGCAGTATTTT.

There are many counts of this clone. The chain joins TRBV6-1 to TRBJ2-1; D perhaps matches TRBD2 (5 bases). There are 15 residues in the CDR3. Trimming removed 0 bases from V and 6 bases from J, with 12 bases in between. CDR1 and CDR2 (germline): MNHNS, SASEGT. For the CDR3, the DNA is TGTGCCAGCAGTGAAGCGACGGGATCTATCAATGAGCAGTTCTTC. It specifies CASSEATGSINEQFF.

This clone was recorded many times. This chain links TRBV7-8 with TRBJ2-7, with D uncertain. This CDR3 spans 14 amino acids. The V end was cut by 0 bases, the J end by 3 bases, with 9 bases between. CDR1 SGHVS and CDR2 FQNEAQ come from the germline V gene. CDR3 in DNA: TGTGCCAGCAGCTTAGCTGCCTCGCACTACGAGCAGTACTTC. It yields the protein CASSLAASHYEQYF.

At least ten counts were recorded for this clone. V usage is TRBV7-9 and J usage is TRBJ2-5, with D hard to call. Germline V gene data show CDR1 as SEHNR and CDR2 as FQNEAQ (reference sequence). V was shortened by 5 bases and J by 0 bases, with 4 bases between the two germline ends. CDR3 size: 12 residues. In DNA form, the CDR3 reads TGTGCCAGCAGCCACAACCAAGAGACCCAGTACTTC. Its protein product is CASSHNQETQYF.

The sample holds many counts of this clone. CDR3 protein: CASSLGGFYGQETQYF. The CDR3 DNA sequence: TGTGCCAGCAGCTTGGGAGGGTTTTACGGCCAAGAGACCCAGTACTTC. The chain employs TRBV5-8 and TRBJ2-5; perhaps TRBD2 as D (5 bases). Trimming took off 0 bases at V and 1 base at J, with 13 bases between the two ends. The CDR3 is 16 amino acids. Per the germline V gene, CDR1 is SGHTS and CDR2 is YDEGEE.

This clone was seen more than once but under ten times. A much more abundant neighbour one base away suggests this may be a read error. V and J are TRBV2 and TRBJ1-3; D is unclear. V shed 4 bases and J shed 9 bases, with 13 bases lying between them. The CDR3 sequence is 13 residues long. The germline gives CDR1 SNHLY, CDR2 FYNNEI. The CDR3 loop is CASSAEISGTIYF. In DNA form, the CDR3 reads TGTGCCAGCAGTGCAGAGATAAGCGGCACCATATATTTT.

This clone was counted ten times or more. This sequence joins TRBV6-1 and TRBJ2-5, with 8 positions matching TRBD1. CDR3 size: 13 residues. CDR1 is MNHNS, CDR2 SASEGT, per germline. With 5 bases clipped from V and 7 bases from J, the junction kept 6 bases outside the gene matches. The CDR3: CASSPDRGGTQYF. CDR3 DNA: TGTGCCAGCAGTCCCGACAGGGGCGGGACCCAGTACTTC.

This clone was found many times. This chain uses TRBV28 with TRBJ1-1; 9 nucleotides agree with TRBD1. Germline lookup yields CDR1 MDHEN and CDR2 SYDVKM. The CDR3 sequence is 16 residues long. V lost 6 bases and J lost 0; bases outside the gene matches: 8. This CDR3 reads CASSGSGTGMNTEAFF. As DNA, the CDR3 is TGTGCCAGCAGCGGCTCCGGGACAGGGATGAACACTGAAGCTTTCTTT. Combining the CDR3 with reference TRBV28 and TRBJ1-1 gives the whole variable domain DVKVTQSSRYLVKRTGEKVFLECVQDMDHENMFWYRQDPGLGLRLIYFSYDVKMKEKGDIPEGYSVSREKKERFSLILESASTNQTSMYLCASSGSGTGMNTEAFFGQGTRLTVV.

V and J are TRBV11-1 and TRBJ2-7; D is perhaps TRBD1 (5 bases). V was trimmed by 0 bases and J by 11 bases, leaving 11 bases between them. CDR3 length: 12 amino acids. CDR1 and CDR2 from the germline V gene are SGHAT and FQDESV (reference sequence). The CDR3 reads CASSLAGARKYF. In DNA form, the CDR3 reads TGTGCCAGCAGCTTAGCAGGGGCGCGCAAGTACTTC.

This clone was recorded many times. The chain has TRBV28 and TRBJ2-3; perhaps TRBD2 as D (5 bases). In germline, CDR1 is MDHEN, CDR2 SYDVKM. The CDR3 is made up of 15 amino acids. Between the trimmed V and J ends, which lost 5 bases and 3 bases, there was a span of 15 bases. The CDR3 sequence: CASSTSSGPTDTQYF. The CDR3, as DNA: TGTGCCAGCAGTACATCGAGCGGCCCGACAGATACGCAGTATTTT.

J is TRBJ2-5 and V is TRBV4-1; 9 positions agree with TRBD1. This CDR3 is 17 amino acids long. The germline V gene encodes CDR1 MGHRA and CDR2 YSYEKL. The ends lost 4 bases at V and 5 bases at J; junction bases unmatched: 14. The CDR3 protein is CASSLLWTGVDGETQYF. CDR3 bases: TGCGCCAGCAGCCTTTTATGGACAGGGGTGGACGGGGAGACCCAGTACTTC.

This clone was observed a few times. This chain uses TRBV6-2 or TRBV6-3 with TRBJ2-1; D gene unclear. This CDR3 region has 11 residues. From germline, CDR1 is MNHEY and CDR2 SVGEGT. With 6 bases removed from V and 4 bases from J, the gap between germline ends came to 4 bases. The CDR3 region has the DNA TGTGCCAGCAGCCCGTACAATGAGCAGTTCTTC. It translates to CASSPYNEQFF.

This clone came up many times. This sequence joins TRBV9 and TRBJ2-3, with D hard to call. Germline lookup yields CDR1 SGDLS and CDR2 YYNGEE. This CDR3 region has 15 residues. Trimming took 0 bases from V and 3 from J, leaving 11 bases between them. CDR3 DNA sequence: TGTGCCAGCAGCGTAGAGGGTTTTGGGACAGATACGCAGTATTTT. It translates to CASSVEGFGTDTQYF.

This clone was observed at least ten times. In DNA, the CDR3 is TGTGCCACCAGTCAGGGGACAAACTATGGCTACACCTTC. Residues: CATSQGTNYGYTF. The rearrangement links TRBV24-1 to TRBJ1-2, with TRBD1 as a possible D gene (6 bases). V lost 6 bases and J 2 bases, leaving 9 bases between the germline ends. CDR3 length equals 13 residues. Germline lookup yields CDR1 KGHDR and CDR2 SFDVKD.

There are many counts of this clone. This sequence joins TRBV28 and TRBJ2-5; TRBD2 is a possible D gene (5 bases). From germline, CDR1 is MDHEN and CDR2 SYDVKM. Trimming shortened V by 1 base and J by 4 bases, and 10 bases separated the two germline ends. The CDR3 runs 14 residues. The CDR3 spells CASSLSGFGETQYF. CDR3 nucleotides: TGTGCCAGCAGTTTATCGGGGTTCGGAGAGACCCAGTACTTC.

This clone was counted ten times or more. The chain uses TRBV6-5 and TRBJ2-2; the match to TRBD2 covers 12 bases. Germline CDR1 is MNHEY and CDR2 is SVGAGI. The CDR3 has 16 residues. Unmatched junction bases numbered 3, after V lost 2 bases and J lost 5 bases. The CDR3 is CASSYGTSGFTGELFF. The CDR3 DNA is TGTGCCAGCAGTTACGGGACTAGCGGGTTTACCGGGGAGCTGTTTTTT.

The sample holds many counts of this clone. The CDR3 region is CASRRLENTEAFF. The CDR3 DNA sequence: TGTGCCAGCCGCCGACTGGAGAACACTGAAGCTTTCTTT. The rearrangement links TRBV9 to TRBJ1-1, with D unresolved. Deletions cut 7 bases from V and 1 base from J, with 11 bases between. This CDR3 contains 13 residues. Germline loops: CDR1 SGDLS, CDR2 YYNGEE.

This clone was recorded at least ten times. The rearrangement uses TRBV15 and TRBJ1-1, with D tentatively TRBD1 (5 bases). V gave up 0 bases and J gave up 11 bases, with 19 bases separating them. The germline V gene encodes CDR1 LNHNV and CDR2 YYDKDF (reference sequence). The CDR3 is 15 residues long. CDR3 amino acids: CATSRDVPGRTPAFF. CDR3 nucleotides: TGTGCCACCAGCAGAGACGTTCCGGGACGGACCCCGGCTTTCTTT.

CDR3 sequence reads: CASSPLLAIEQYF. CDR3 in DNA: TGTGCCAGCAGTCCATTACTAGCGATCGAGCAGTACTTC. The chain couples TRBV27 to TRBJ2-7; 7 nucleotides agree with TRBD2. The J segment lost 6 bases and the V segment lost 5 bases, leaving 7 bases of the junction unmatched. Germline lookup yields CDR1 MNHEY and CDR2 SMNVEV (reference sequence). There are 13 residues in the CDR3.

This clone was picked up many times. V is TRBV30 and J is TRBJ1-3, with TRBD1 as a possible D gene (5 bases). The CDR3 extends over 15 amino acids. CDR1 and CDR2 from the germline V gene are GTSNPN and SVGIG (reference sequence). In DNA, the CDR3 is TGTGCGTGGGGTGGGGGGTCAAGGACTGGAAACACCATATATTTT. Translated: CAWGGGSRTGNTIYF.

This clone turned up a few times. One base away lies a much larger clone, so this may be a sequencing read error. The sample holds other DNA sequences that translate to the same CDR3. The rearrangement joins TRBV7-9 to TRBJ1-2, with no clear D. Germline CDR1 is SEHNR and CDR2 is FQNEAQ (reference sequence). The CDR3 consists of 12 residues. Here the CDR3 DNA reads TGTGCCAGCAGCTCCCGACGGGATGGCTACACATTC. Amino acid sequence: CASSSRRDGYTF.

This clone was observed a few times. A read error may produce the germline difference seen at one junction end. V usage is TRBV27 and J usage is TRBJ2-6; D is tentatively TRBD1 or TRBD2 (5 bases each). Germline V gene lookup returns CDR1 MNHEY and CDR2 SMNVEV (reference sequence). CDR3 size: 13 residues. The CDR3 DNA sequence: TGTGCCAGGGGGCCCCGAGGGGCGAACGTCCTGACTTTC. Encoded protein: CARGPRGANVLTF. Based on the CDR3 plus reference TRBV27 and TRBJ2-6, the full variable domain is EAQVTQNPRYLITVTGKKLTVTCSQNMNHEYMSWYRQDPGLGLRQIYYSMNVEVTDKGDVPEGYKVSRKEKRNFPLILESPSPNQTSLYFCARGPRGANVLTFGAGSRLTVL.

This clone has ten or more counts. The gene calls are TRBV7-2 and TRBJ2-7; tentative D call: TRBD2 (6 bases). Germline V gene sequence: CDR1 SGHTA, CDR2 FQGNSA. Deletions cut 1 base from V and 3 bases from J, with 13 bases between. The length of the CDR3 is 15 residues. In nucleotides, the CDR3 is TGTGCCAGCAGCTTAGGCCCGGGAGCATTCTACGAGCAGTACTTC. It yields the protein CASSLGPGAFYEQYF.

This clone was seen at least ten times. The V and J genes are TRBV20-1 and TRBJ1-5; D unresolved. V lost 3 bases to trimming and J lost 7 bases, with 16 bases between them. The CDR3 is 14 residues long. CDR1 and CDR2 from the germline V gene are DFQATT and SNEGSKA (reference sequence). The CDR3 sequence is CSASPLARVQPQHF. CDR3 DNA sequence: TGCAGTGCTAGTCCCCTAGCCCGGGTCCAGCCCCAGCATTTT.

This clone occurred many times. The chain links TRBV7-3 to TRBJ2-1, with 8 bases matching TRBD2. Per germline, CDR1 SGHTA and CDR2 FQGTGA. The length of the CDR3 is 15 residues. V shed 5 bases, J shed 4 bases, and the junction held 7 bases outside the gene matches. The CDR3 is CASSPLTSVYNEQFF. CDR3 nucleotides: TGTGCCAGCAGCCCACTGACTAGCGTTTACAATGAGCAGTTCTTC.

This clone was counted ten times or more. J is TRBJ2-7 and V is TRBV28, with D tentatively TRBD1 (5 bases). Trimming pared 8 bases from V and 7 bases from J, leaving 21 bases between. The length of the CDR3 is 14 residues. CDR1 is MDHEN and CDR2 is SYDVKM in the germline V gene. CDR3: CASAPPRASGEQYF. The CDR3 bases are TGTGCCAGCGCCCCCCCCAGGGCCTCTGGTGAGCAGTACTTC.

In this sample, this clone turned up many times. This sample also contains other DNA sequences that code for the same CDR3. The chain uses TRBV7-8 and TRBJ1-6; possibly TRBD1 for D (5 bases). V was trimmed by 3 bases and J by 8 bases, leaving 17 bases between them. The germline CDR1 and CDR2 sequences are SGHVS and FQNEAQ. The CDR3 runs 16 residues. CDR3 sequence (DNA): TGTGCCAGCAGCTTCGGTTTAACGGGACCATATTCACCCCTCCACTTT. Protein product: CASSFGLTGPYSPLHF.